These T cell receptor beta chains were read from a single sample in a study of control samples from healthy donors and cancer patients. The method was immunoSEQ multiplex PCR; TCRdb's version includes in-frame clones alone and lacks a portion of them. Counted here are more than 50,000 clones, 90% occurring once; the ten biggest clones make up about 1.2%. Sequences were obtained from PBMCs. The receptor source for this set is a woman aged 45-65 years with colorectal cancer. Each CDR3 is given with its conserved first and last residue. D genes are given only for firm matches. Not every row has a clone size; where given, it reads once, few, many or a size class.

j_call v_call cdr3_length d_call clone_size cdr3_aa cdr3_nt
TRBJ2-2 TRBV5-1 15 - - CASSQTNSNTGELFF TGCGCCAGCAGCCAAACAAATTCGAACACCGGGGAGCTGTTTTTT
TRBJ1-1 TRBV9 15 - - CASSVLGGDGTEAFF TGTGCCAGCAGCGTATTGGGGGGCGACGGCACTGAAGCTTTCTTT
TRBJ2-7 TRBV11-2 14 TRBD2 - CASNIAGGPHEQYF TGTGCCAGCAATATAGCGGGAGGGCCACACGAGCAGTACTTC
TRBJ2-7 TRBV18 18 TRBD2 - CASSLTHGTSGGNYEQYF TGTGCCAGCTCACTAACACACGGGACTAGCGGGGGGAACTACGAGCAGTACTTC
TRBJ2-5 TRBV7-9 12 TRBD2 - CASSLAGETQYF TGTGCCAGCAGTCTAGCGGGAGAGACCCAGTACTTC
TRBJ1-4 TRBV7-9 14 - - CASSLERDNEKLFF TGTGCCAGCAGCTTAGAGAGGGATAATGAAAAACTGTTTTTT
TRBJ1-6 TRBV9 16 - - CASSFRLDGSGSPLHF TGTGCCAGCAGCTTCCGGCTGGATGGATCAGGTTCACCCCTCCACTTT
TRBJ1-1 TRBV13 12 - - CASSLSITEAFF TGTGCCAGCAGCTTAAGCATTACTGAAGCTTTCTTT
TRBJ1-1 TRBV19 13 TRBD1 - CASSISQGTEAFF TGTGCCAGTAGTATTTCACAGGGGACTGAAGCTTTCTTT
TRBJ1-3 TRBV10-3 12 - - CAVGGVGNTIYF TGTGCCGTAGGAGGGGTTGGAAACACCATATATTTT
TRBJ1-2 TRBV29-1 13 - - CSGHSLDSLGYTF TGCAGTGGGCACAGTTTGGACAGTTTAGGCTACACCTTC
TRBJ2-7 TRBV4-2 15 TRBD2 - CASSQGLAGSYEQYF TGTGCCAGCAGCCAAGGGCTAGCGGGCTCCTACGAGCAGTACTTC
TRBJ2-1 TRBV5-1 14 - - CASSLYGSADEQFF TGCGCCAGCAGCTTATACGGGAGCGCGGATGAGCAGTTCTTC
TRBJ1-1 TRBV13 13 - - CASSFDGNTEAFF TGTGCCAGCAGCTTTGACGGGAACACTGAAGCTTTCTTT
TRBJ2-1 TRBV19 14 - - CASNGGRENGEQFF TGTGCCAGTAATGGAGGCAGGGAGAATGGTGAGCAGTTCTTC
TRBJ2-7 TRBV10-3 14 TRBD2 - CAISARGGTYEQYF TGTGCCATCAGCGCCCGCGGGGGGACCTACGAGCAGTACTTC
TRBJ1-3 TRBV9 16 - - CASSEGGLSSGNTIYF TGTGCCAGCAGCGAGGGAGGTCTCAGCTCTGGAAACACCATATATTTT
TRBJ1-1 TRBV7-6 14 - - CASSLQRASTEAFF TGTGCCAGCAGCTTACAAAGGGCGAGTACTGAAGCTTTCTTT
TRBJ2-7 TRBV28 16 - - CASSPPATGRGYEQYF TGTGCCAGCAGTCCACCGGCGACAGGGAGGGGGTACGAGCAGTACTTC
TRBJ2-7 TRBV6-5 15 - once CASTTGLQALYEQYF TGTGCCAGCACTACGGGACTCCAAGCACTCTACGAGCAGTACTTC
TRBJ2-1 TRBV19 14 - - CASTLSGEANEQFF TGTGCCAGTACCCTATCCGGGGAGGCTAATGAGCAGTTCTTC
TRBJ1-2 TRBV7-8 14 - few CASSLDSVGRGYTF TGTGCCAGCAGCTTAGATAGTGTGGGCCGGGGCTACACCTTC
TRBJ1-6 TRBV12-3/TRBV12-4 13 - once CASSPARNSPLHF TGTGCCAGCAGTCCCGCTAGGAATTCACCCCTCCACTTT
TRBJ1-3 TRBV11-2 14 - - CASSLDFSGNTIYF TGTGCCAGCAGCTTAGACTTCTCGGGAAACACCATATATTTT
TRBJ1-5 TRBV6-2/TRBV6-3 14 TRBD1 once CASSRGQDYQPQHF TGTGCCAGCAGCCGAGGACAGGACTATCAGCCCCAGCATTTT
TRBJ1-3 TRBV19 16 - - CASSPTGVSSGNTIYF TGTGCCAGTAGCCCCACAGGAGTGAGCTCTGGAAACACCATATATTTT
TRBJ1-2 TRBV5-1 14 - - CASSSAQPDDGYTF TGCGCCAGCAGCTCCGCCCAGCCTGATGATGGCTACACCTTC
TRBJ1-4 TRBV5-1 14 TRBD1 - CASSLQGAGEKLFF TGCGCCAGCAGCTTACAGGGGGCCGGTGAAAAACTGTTTTTT
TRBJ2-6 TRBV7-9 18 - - CASSLPGRRDSGANVLTF TGTGCCAGCAGCTTACCGGGACGGAGGGACTCTGGGGCCAACGTCCTGACTTTC
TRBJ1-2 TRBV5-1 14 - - CASSLEGVGYGYTF TGCGCCAGCAGCTTGGAGGGGGTAGGGTATGGCTACACCTTC
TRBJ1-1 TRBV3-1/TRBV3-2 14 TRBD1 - CASSKGQGATEAFF TGTGCCAGCAGCAAAGGACAGGGGGCGACTGAAGCTTTCTTT
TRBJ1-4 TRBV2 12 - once CASSSTNEKLFF TGTGCCAGCAGCAGTACTAATGAAAAACTGTTTTTT
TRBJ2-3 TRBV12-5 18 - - CASGFHSGTLSSTDTQYF TGTGCTAGTGGTTTTCACTCAGGAACTCTCTCTAGCACAGATACGCAGTATTTT
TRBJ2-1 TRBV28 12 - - CASWGGHNEQFF TGTGCCAGCTGGGGGGGGCACAATGAGCAGTTCTTC
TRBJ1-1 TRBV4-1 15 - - CASSQGDIPNTEAFF TGCGCCAGCAGCCAAGGGGACATACCGAACACTGAAGCTTTCTTT
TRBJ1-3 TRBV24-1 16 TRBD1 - CATSPGQGVRGNTIYF TGTGCCACCAGCCCAGGACAGGGAGTCCGAGGAAACACCATATATTTT
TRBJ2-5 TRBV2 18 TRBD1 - CASQRRRHGTGVAETQYF TGTGCCAGCCAACGGAGACGACACGGGACAGGTGTCGCGGAGACCCAGTACTTC